This T cell receptor beta chain is drawn from a study of T cells in localized non-small cell lung cancer. General study points: Patients showing higher blood T cell density tended to see longer overall survival.

Worth noting for this clone: As yet, its antigen is unknown.

Germline values: CDR1 SGHRS, CDR2 YFSETQ. The CDR3 length is 14 residues. Trimming took 0 bases from V and 8 from J; bases not matched to a gene: 5. Sequencing used immunoSEQ multiplex PCR; TCRdb keeps in-frame clones, though not all of them. The table records about 24,000 clones, around 90% of them present only once. This clonotype was obtained from a man between 40 and 75 years old with stage I squamous cell lung carcinoma. Sequenced here: peripheral blood, sampled before any cancer treatment. The V gene is TRBV5-1, the J gene TRBJ1-5; 7 bases are shared with TRBD1. The CDR3 coding sequence is TGCGCCAGCAGCTTGGGACAGGGTGGAGAGCCCCAGCATTTT. Translating it yields CASSLGQGGEPQHF.